A single sample is the source of the 3 T cell receptor beta chains below, sequenced in a study of neurological immune-mediated disorders. TCRdb passed the 5' RACE reads through MiXCR, listing each CDR3 protein once. The profile shows fewer than 35,000 distinct CDR3 sequences, 4.6% of them singletons. The sequencing sample was made of PBMCs. All receptors derive from a man younger than 35 in good health.

This clonotype was counted ten times or more. The gene calls are TRBV20-1 and TRBJ1-1, with D tentatively TRBD1 (6 bases). The CDR3 is 10 amino acids. Germline CDR1 reads DFQATT; CDR2 reads SNEGSKA (reference sequence). The CDR3 spells CRGGQGEAFF. For the CDR3, the DNA is TGCAGGGGGGGGCAGGGAGAAGCTTTCTTT.

This clonotype was seen repeatedly, ten times or more. The chain joins TRBV7-6 to TRBJ1-1, with 7 bases identical to TRBD1. Germline CDR1 SGHVS, CDR2 FNYEAQ. The CDR3 runs 15 residues. V gave up 2 bases and J gave up 3 bases; unmatched junction bases: 6. The CDR3 DNA sequence: TGTGCCAGCAGCTTAATGGTTACAGGGGACACTGAAGCTTTCTTT. Its translation is CASSLMVTGDTEAFF.

This clonotype was found many times. This chain connects TRBV18 to TRBJ1-3; no definite D call. The CDR3 is 14 residues long. V lost 10 bases and J lost 0, with 13 bases in between. Germline-derived CDR1 and CDR2 are KGHSH and LQKENI. The CDR3 nucleotides are TGTGCCATGCGGACGGGAAGCTCTGGAAACACCATATATTTT. This encodes CAMRTGSSGNTIYF.